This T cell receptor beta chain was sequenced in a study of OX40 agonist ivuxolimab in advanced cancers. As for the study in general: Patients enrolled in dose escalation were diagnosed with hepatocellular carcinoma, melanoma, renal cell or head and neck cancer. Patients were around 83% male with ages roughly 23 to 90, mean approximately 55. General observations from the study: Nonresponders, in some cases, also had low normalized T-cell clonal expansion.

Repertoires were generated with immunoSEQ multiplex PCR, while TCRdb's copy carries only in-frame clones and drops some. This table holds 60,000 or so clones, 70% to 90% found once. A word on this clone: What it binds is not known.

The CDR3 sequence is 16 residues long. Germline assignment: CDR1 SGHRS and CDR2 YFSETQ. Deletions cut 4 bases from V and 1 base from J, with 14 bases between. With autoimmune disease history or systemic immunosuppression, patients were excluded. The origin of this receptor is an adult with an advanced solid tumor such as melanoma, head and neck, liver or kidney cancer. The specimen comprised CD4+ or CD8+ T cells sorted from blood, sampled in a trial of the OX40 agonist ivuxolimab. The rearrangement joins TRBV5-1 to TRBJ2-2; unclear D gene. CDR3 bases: TGCGCCAGCAGCCCCTCCCGGACGAGGAACACCGGGGAGCTGTTTTTT. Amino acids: CASSPSRTRNTGELFF.